This T cell receptor beta chain derives from a study of memory B cells and T cells in multiple sclerosis. Regarding the study as a whole: Clone-set sizes differed between compartments, so shared clonotype counts needed normalization.

Stimulus-free culture yielded autoproliferating CFSE-dim and non-proliferating CFSE-high T cells, each sequenced separately. Pooled replicate wells came from about 50 million CFSE-labeled PBMCs cultured about seven days without stimulus. CFSE at 0.4 to 0.6 uM labeled the PBMCs, which were then cultured unstimulated. Worth noting for this clone: Its antigen is unidentified.

The CDR3 has 15 amino acids. With V trimmed by 3 bases and J by 3 bases, 5 bases remained unmatched. Germline V gene data show CDR1 as SGHTA and CDR2 as FQGNSA. Sequencing was performed with immunoSEQ multiplex PCR; in TCRdb, only in-frame clones are kept and a portion is missing. The sample records 46,000 or so clones, about 80% being singletons. This TCR was sampled from a human donor with multiple sclerosis. The genes are TRBV7-2 and TRBJ1-5; 7 bases map to TRBD1. Sequences were obtained from PBMCs from blood kept in culture. CDR3 sequence reads: CASSLKGGYNQPQHF. CDR3 sequence (DNA): TGTGCCAGCAGCTTGAAAGGGGGCTACAATCAGCCCCAGCATTTT.